These 21 T cell receptor beta chains were sequenced from one sample in a study of blood T cell repertoires in COVID-19. Sequencing used immunoSEQ multiplex PCR; TCRdb keeps in-frame clones, though not all of them. The sample includes a few hundred thousand clones, 87% of them seen just once. The sequenced material came from PBMCs or T cells enriched from blood (not recorded which). The source of these receptors is a woman between 25 and 40 years old who had recovered from COVID-19.

The V call is TRBV5-1, the J call TRBJ2-5; tentative D call: TRBD2 (6 bases). Germline values: CDR1 SGHRS, CDR2 YFSETQ. V shed 2 bases and J shed 2 bases, with 13 bases lying between them. The CDR3 extends over 15 amino acids. CDR3 amino acids: CASSFLWREQETQYF. CDR3 DNA sequence: TGCGCCAGCAGCTTTCTGTGGCGGGAACAAGAGACCCAGTACTTC. Variable domain in full (rest from reference TRBV5-1 and TRBJ2-5): KAGVTQTPRYLIKTRGQQVTLSCSPISGHRSVSWYQQTPGQGLQFLFEYFSETQRNKGNFPGRFSGRQFSNSRSEMNVSTLELGDSALYLCASSFLWREQETQYFGPGTRLLVL.

This chain joins TRBV9 and TRBJ2-7; TRBD2 matches at 8 bases. The V gene's germline CDR1 is SGDLS and CDR2 YYNGEE. Trimming took 0 bases from V and 4 from J; bases not matched to a gene: 12. CDR3 length: 17 amino acids. Here the CDR3 reads CASSVAPWTSRQYEQYF. The CDR3 nucleotides are TGTGCCAGCAGCGTAGCTCCATGGACTAGCCGGCAGTACGAGCAGTACTTC.

The chain combines TRBV9 with TRBJ1-4; 7 bases agree with TRBD1. The CDR3 has 14 residues. The J segment lost 8 bases and the V segment lost 4 bases, leaving 8 bases of the junction unmatched. Per germline, CDR1 SGDLS and CDR2 YYNGEE. CDR3 nucleotides: TGTGCCAGCAGCCGACAGGGAAGGCCAGAAAAACTGTTTTTT. Amino acid sequence: CASSRQGRPEKLFF.

The chain recombines TRBV5-1 with TRBJ2-1; D uncertain. CDR1 is SGHRS and CDR2 is YFSETQ in the germline V gene. V lost 6 bases and J lost 4, with 11 bases in between. This CDR3 contains 13 residues. The CDR3 reads CASTSGSYNEQFF. CDR3 nucleotide sequence: TGCGCCAGCACGTCAGGTTCATACAATGAGCAGTTCTTC. Full variable domain (rest looked up from reference TRBV5-1 and TRBJ2-1): KAGVTQTPRYLIKTRGQQVTLSCSPISGHRSVSWYQQTPGQGLQFLFEYFSETQRNKGNFPGRFSGRQFSNSRSEMNVSTLELGDSALYLCASTSGSYNEQFFGPGTRLTVL.

This chain joins TRBV5-1 and TRBJ2-5; weak D call: TRBD2 (6 bases). Trimming shortened V by 2 bases and J by 4 bases, and 9 bases separated the two germline ends. CDR3 length: 13 amino acids. Germline V gene lookup returns CDR1 SGHRS and CDR2 YFSETQ. In DNA form, the CDR3 reads TGCGCCAGCAGCTTTAATAGCGGAGAGACCCAGTACTTC. Residues: CASSFNSGETQYF.

The chain combines TRBV6-5 with TRBJ1-1; 8 positions agree with TRBD1. Trimming at V came to 5 bases and at J to 4 bases, leaving 3 bases not matched to a gene. The CDR3 length is 13 residues. Germline V lookup: CDR1 MNHEY, CDR2 SVGAGI. CDR3 coding DNA: TGTGCCAGCAGTCGACAGGGGTCCACTGAAGCTTTCTTT. It translates to CASSRQGSTEAFF.

The chain combines TRBV11-2 with TRBJ1-1; TRBD1 agrees at 8 bases. The CDR3 covers 17 residues. Germline lookup yields CDR1 SGHAT and CDR2 FQNNGV. J lost 3 bases, V lost 7 bases, and 16 bases had no gene match. The CDR3 spells CASTTNGGQGVDTEAFF. The DNA for the CDR3 is TGTGCCAGCACGACTAATGGAGGACAGGGCGTTGACACTGAAGCTTTCTTT.

The chain joins TRBV7-2 to TRBJ2-7; TRBD1 matches at 7 bases. With 4 bases clipped from V and 4 bases from J, the junction kept 7 bases outside the gene matches. There are 14 residues in the CDR3. Germline V gives CDR1 SGHTA, CDR2 FQGNSA. The CDR3, as DNA: TGTGCCAGCAGCTACGATCACAGGGGTTACGAGCAGTACTTC. It codes for CASSYDHRGYEQYF.

The rearrangement links TRBV6-1 to TRBJ1-1, with D unclear. Looked up from germline, CDR1 is MNHNS and CDR2 is SASEGT. The CDR3 is 13 residues long. The V end lost 4 bases, the J end lost 8 bases, and 14 bases lay between the germline ends. Here the CDR3 DNA reads TGTGCCAGCAGTGCTGCTATCTCGGGGGAAGCTTTCTTT. This encodes CASSAAISGEAFF.

This sequence joins TRBV7-2 and TRBJ1-2; TRBD1 aligns across 8 bases. This CDR3 spans 14 amino acids. Trimming took 2 bases from V and 7 from J; bases not matched to a gene: 6. Germline CDR1 is SGHTA and CDR2 is FQGNSA. The CDR3 protein is CASSLMTGVSGYTF. In DNA form, the CDR3 reads TGTGCCAGCAGCTTAATGACAGGGGTTTCTGGCTACACCTTC.

The chain uses TRBV28 and TRBJ1-3; no definite D call. From germline, CDR1 is MDHEN and CDR2 SYDVKM. V was pared by 6 bases and J by 4 bases, with 10 bases between. The CDR3 consists of 13 residues. The CDR3 nucleotides are TGTGCCAGCAGCCCGGACTTGGGAAACACCATATATTTT. This codes for CASSPDLGNTIYF. The full variable domain, completed using reference TRBV28 and TRBJ1-3, is DVKVTQSSRYLVKRTGEKVFLECVQDMDHENMFWYRQDPGLGLRLIYFSYDVKMKEKGDIPEGYSVSREKKERFSLILESASTNQTSMYLCASSPDLGNTIYFGEGSWLTVV.

V gene TRBV2 combines with J gene TRBJ1-1, with D unresolved. Germline CDR1 SNHLY, CDR2 FYNNEI. The CDR3 loop spans 12 amino acids. Trimming left V 11 bases short and J 0 bases short, with 10 bases between. The CDR3: CARRRVNTEAFF. CDR3 DNA: TGTGCCCGAAGGAGGGTGAACACTGAAGCTTTCTTT.

V is TRBV18 and J is TRBJ2-3, with TRBD2 as a possible D gene (6 bases). Germline V gene lookup returns CDR1 KGHSH and CDR2 LQKENI. V lost 3 bases, J lost 5 bases, and 9 bases lay in between. CDR3 length: 13 amino acids. CDR3 in amino acids: CASSPGTQDTQYF. CDR3 nucleotides: TGTGCCAGCTCACCTGGGACTCAAGATACGCAGTATTTT.

This clone was seen a single time. V usage is TRBV2 and J usage is TRBJ1-5, with D perhaps matching TRBD1 (6 bases). The V gene lost 7 bases and the J gene lost 1 base, with 14 bases spanning the gap. This CDR3 comprises 15 residues. Germline-derived CDR1 and CDR2 are SNHLY and FYNNEI. CDR3 protein: CASTKQGWSNQPQHF. The CDR3 nucleotides read TGTGCCAGCACGAAACAGGGTTGGAGCAATCAGCCCCAGCATTTT. Using reference TRBV2 and TRBJ1-5 for the parts outside the CDR3, the full variable domain is EPEVTQTPSHQVTQMGQEVILRCVPISNHLYFYWYRQILGQKVEFLVSFYNNEISEKSEIFDDQFSVERPDGSNFTLKIRSTKLEDSAMYFCASTKQGWSNQPQHFGDGTRLSIL.

The CDR3 DNA reads as TGTGCCAGCAGCTTGAAGGGACAGGGGGCGAATGAGCAGTTCTTC. Translation: CASSLKGQGANEQFF. The chain has TRBV5-4 and TRBJ2-1; 12 nucleotides align to TRBD1. Germline V gene lookup returns CDR1 SGHNT and CDR2 YYREEE (reference sequence). The CDR3 spans 15 residues. V lost 1 base, J lost 7 bases, and 3 bases stayed unmatched.

The rearrangement joins TRBV2 to TRBJ1-1; D may be TRBD1 (5 bases). Germline V gene sequence: CDR1 SNHLY, CDR2 FYNNEI. The V and J ends lost 10 bases and 1 base respectively, with 22 bases between them. This CDR3 spans 16 amino acids. The CDR3 here is CATRSDGGVSNTEAFF. For the CDR3, the DNA is TGTGCCACTCGGTCGGACGGGGGGGTATCGAACACTGAAGCTTTCTTT.

The chain links TRBV27 to TRBJ2-1; 9 bases line up with TRBD1. The CDR3 is 13 residues long. The J segment lost 5 bases and the V segment lost 10 bases, leaving 6 bases of the junction unmatched. Per the germline V gene, CDR1 is MNHEY and CDR2 is SMNVEV (reference sequence). In nucleotides, the CDR3 is TGTGCCACCCGGGGACAGGGCAACAATGAGCAGTTCTTC. This codes for CATRGQGNNEQFF.

This clone was counted between two and nine times. This rearrangement joins TRBV12-3 or TRBV12-4 to TRBJ2-1, with TRBD1 as a possible D gene (6 bases). The CDR3 is made up of 13 amino acids. The V gene lost 7 bases and the J gene lost 4 bases, with 11 bases spanning the gap. Here the CDR3 reads CASKRDTYNEQFF. CDR3 DNA: TGTGCCAGCAAACGGGACACTTACAATGAGCAGTTCTTC.

The V gene is TRBV5-4, the J gene TRBJ2-2, with TRBD2 identical over 9 bases. CDR1 is SGHNT and CDR2 is YYREEE in the germline V gene (reference sequence). CDR3 size: 17 residues. V lost 6 bases to trimming and J lost 2 bases; unmatched junction nucleotides: 11. CDR3: CASTTDLAGLNTGELFF. CDR3 DNA sequence: TGTGCCAGCACCACAGATCTAGCGGGACTAAACACCGGGGAGCTGTTTTTT.

The J gene is TRBJ1-5, the V gene TRBV5-8; perhaps TRBD1 as D (6 bases). The V end was cut by 0 bases, the J end by 3 bases, with 16 bases between. Germline CDR1 is SGHTS and CDR2 is YDEGEE. This CDR3 is built from 17 residues. CDR3 sequence reads: CASSLGLTGTNNQPQHF. For the CDR3, the DNA is TGTGCCAGCAGCTTGGGTTTAACAGGGACTAACAATCAGCCCCAGCATTTT. The whole variable domain, remainder taken from reference TRBV5-8 and TRBJ1-5, is EAGVTQSPTHLIKTRGQQATLRCSPISGHTSVYWYQQALGLGLQFLLWYDEGEERNRGNFPPRFSGRQFPNYSSELNVNALELEDSALYLCASSLGLTGTNNQPQHFGDGTRLSIL.

V gene TRBV28 combines with J gene TRBJ1-5; 10 positions match TRBD1. CDR1 and CDR2 from the germline V gene are MDHEN and SYDVKM. The J segment lost 4 bases and the V segment lost 9 bases, leaving 3 bases of the junction unmatched. This CDR3 comprises 13 residues. In nucleotides, the CDR3 is TGTGCCAGTAGGACAGGGGGGAATCAGCCCCAGCATTTT. Its translation is CASRTGGNQPQHF.